Listed here are 12 T cell receptor beta chains from one sample, sequenced in a study of cytomegalovirus exposure and HLA in healthy donors. TCRdb's table, derived via immunoSEQ multiplex PCR, lists solely in-frame clones and lacks some. The sample contains approximately 180,000 clones, 85% to 90% of which appear only once. Material: PBMCs. Every receptor here comes from a woman aged 25 to 39 in good health and CMV-seronegative.

This clone has only one observation. The chain employs TRBV23-1 and TRBJ2-6; 7 bases are shared with TRBD1. TRBV23-1 is an ORF, with its function uncertain. V shed 0 bases, J shed 1 base, and the junction held 3 bases outside the gene matches. This CDR3 has 17 residues. The CDR3 reads CASSQSGGRSGANVLTF. Written as DNA, the CDR3 is TGCGCCAGCAGTCAATCAGGGGGCCGATCTGGGGCCAACGTCCTGACTTTC.

The chain joins TRBV6-6 to TRBJ1-2; no clear D gene. The CDR3 extends over 11 amino acids. CDR1 MNHNY and CDR2 SVGAGI come from the germline V gene (reference sequence). V was shortened by 2 bases and J by 8 bases, with 6 bases between the two germline ends. The CDR3 DNA reads as TGTGCCAGCAGTTACCAGCGGGGCTACACCTTC. Its translation: CASSYQRGYTF.

The V and J genes are TRBV6-5 and TRBJ1-6; 9 bases align to TRBD1. Germline V CDR1 and CDR2: MNHEY, SVGAGI. The CDR3 has 15 residues. The V segment lost 4 bases and the J segment 6 bases; nucleotides outside the gene matches: 4. Written as DNA, the CDR3 is TGTGCCAGCAGTTGGACAGGGGCGAGTAATTCACCCCTCCACTTT. It specifies CASSWTGASNSPLHF.

V and J are TRBV9 and TRBJ2-5; 7 positions agree with TRBD2. CDR3 length equals 16 residues. The V and J ends lost 3 bases and 2 bases, in that order; junction bases with no gene match: 10. Germline lookup yields CDR1 SGDLS and CDR2 YYNGEE. Written as DNA, the CDR3 is TGTGCCAGCAGCGGAGGCCTGTCGGGGGGACAAGAGACCCAGTACTTC. This translates into CASSGGLSGGQETQYF.

The V and J genes are TRBV7-9 and TRBJ2-7, with D possibly matching TRBD1 (6 bases). The CDR3 loop spans 16 amino acids. In germline, CDR1 is SEHNR, CDR2 FQNEAQ (reference sequence). V was cut by 1 base and J by 2 bases, with 15 bases left in between. The CDR3 DNA reads as TGTGCCAGCAGCTTAGTCGGGTGGACAGCAACCTACGAGCAGTACTTC. This encodes CASSLVGWTATYEQYF.

V and J are TRBV18 and TRBJ2-1, with D tentatively TRBD2 (5 bases). There are 13 residues in the CDR3. Trimming pared 2 bases from V and 9 bases from J, leaving 11 bases between. Germline V gives CDR1 KGHSH, CDR2 LQKENI. CDR3 nucleotide sequence: TGTGCCAGCTCACCATCCGGAGGTGGTGAGCAGTTCTTC. This codes for CASSPSGGGEQFF.

The chain employs TRBV14 and TRBJ2-7; 9 bases are a match to TRBD1. CDR1 and CDR2 (germline): SGHDN, FVKESK. The CDR3 covers 14 residues. V lost 4 bases and J lost 5; bases outside the gene matches: 6. The CDR3 nucleotides read TGTGCCAGCAGCCCGACCGGGACAGGGAACGAGCAGTACTTC. Amino acids: CASSPTGTGNEQYF.

The chain carries TRBV6-1 and TRBJ1-5, with D maybe TRBD1 (5 bases). This CDR3 comprises 14 residues. Trimming stripped 3 bases from V and 3 bases from J, with 9 bases between. Germline assignment: CDR1 MNHNS and CDR2 SASEGT. CDR3 sequence: CASSEQGDNQPQHF. CDR3 nucleotide sequence: TGTGCCAGCAGTGAGCAGGGTGACAATCAGCCCCAGCATTTT.

The genes are TRBV6-6 and TRBJ1-2, with 10 bases fitting TRBD1. The CDR3 covers 13 residues. In germline, CDR1 is MNHNY, CDR2 SVGAGI (reference sequence). The trim removed 10 bases at V and 6 bases at J, leaving 8 bases unmatched. The CDR3 sequence: CAIVRDRGDGYTF. For the CDR3, the DNA is TGTGCCATCGTGCGGGACAGGGGCGATGGCTACACCTTC.

The chain recombines TRBV7-6 with TRBJ2-5, with D tentatively TRBD2 (6 bases). The CDR3 has 15 amino acids. Trimming took off 1 base at V and 5 bases at J, with 14 bases between the two ends. The germline CDR1 and CDR2 sequences are SGHVS and FNYEAQ. The CDR3: CASSLEAGRGETQYF. In DNA form, the CDR3 reads TGTGCCAGCAGCTTAGAGGCGGGGCGCGGGGAGACCCAGTACTTC. The whole variable domain, filled in from reference TRBV7-6 and TRBJ2-5, reads GAGVSQSPRYKVTKRGQDVALRCDPISGHVSLYWYRQALGQGPEFLTYFNYEAQQDKSGLPNDRFSAERPEGSISTLTIQRTEQRDSAMYRCASSLEAGRGETQYFGPGTRLLVL.

CDR3 region: CASSRTGGSGNTIYF. Here the CDR3 DNA reads TGCGCCAGCAGCCGGACAGGGGGCTCTGGAAACACCATATATTTT. This sequence joins TRBV5-1 and TRBJ1-3, with 10 positions matching TRBD1. The length of the CDR3 is 15 residues. V shed 4 bases and J 0 bases; nucleotides not matched to a gene: 1. The germline gives CDR1 SGHRS, CDR2 YFSETQ.

The V gene is TRBV19, the J gene TRBJ2-7, with 9 bases aligning to TRBD1. This CDR3 is built from 12 residues. V shed 10 bases and J 3 bases; nucleotides not matched to a gene: 4. CDR1 is LNHDA and CDR2 is SQIVND in the germline V gene (reference sequence). The CDR3, as DNA: TGTGCCACCGAGGACAGGGGCTACGAGCAGTACTTC. Encoded protein: CATEDRGYEQYF.